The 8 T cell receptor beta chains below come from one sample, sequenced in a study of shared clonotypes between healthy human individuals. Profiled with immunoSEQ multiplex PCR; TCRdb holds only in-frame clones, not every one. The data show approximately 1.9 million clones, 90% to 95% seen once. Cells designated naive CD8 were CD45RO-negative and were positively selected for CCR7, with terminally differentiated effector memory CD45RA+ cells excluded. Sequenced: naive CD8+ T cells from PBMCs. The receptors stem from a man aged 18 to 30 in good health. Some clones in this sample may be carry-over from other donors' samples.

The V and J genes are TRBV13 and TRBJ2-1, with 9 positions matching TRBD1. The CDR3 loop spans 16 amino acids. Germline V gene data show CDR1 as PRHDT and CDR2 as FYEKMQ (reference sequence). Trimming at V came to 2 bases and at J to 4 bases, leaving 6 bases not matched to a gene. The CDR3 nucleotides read TGTGCCAGCAGCTTATGGGGACAGGGTGTGTACAATGAGCAGTTCTTC. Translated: CASSLWGQGVYNEQFF.

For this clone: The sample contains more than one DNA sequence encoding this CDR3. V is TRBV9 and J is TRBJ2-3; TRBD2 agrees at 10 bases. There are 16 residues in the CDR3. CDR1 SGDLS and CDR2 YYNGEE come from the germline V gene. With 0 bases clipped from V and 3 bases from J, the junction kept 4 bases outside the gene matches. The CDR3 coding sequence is TGTGCCAGCAGCGTAGAAGCGGGAGGGCCGACAGATACGCAGTATTTT. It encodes CASSVEAGGPTDTQYF.

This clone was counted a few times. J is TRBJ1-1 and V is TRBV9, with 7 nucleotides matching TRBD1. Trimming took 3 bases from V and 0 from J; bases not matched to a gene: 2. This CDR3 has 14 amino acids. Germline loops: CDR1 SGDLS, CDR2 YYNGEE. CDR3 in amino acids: CASSADRVNTEAFF. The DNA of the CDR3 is TGTGCCAGCAGCGCTGACAGGGTGAACACTGAAGCTTTCTTT.

The CDR3 bases are TGTGCCAGCAGTTGGGCTAGCAGGTACAATGAGCAGTTCTTC. This translates into CASSWASRYNEQFF. V is TRBV27 and J is TRBJ2-1; D perhaps matches TRBD2 (5 bases). The germline V gene encodes CDR1 MNHEY and CDR2 SMNVEV (reference sequence). The V end lost 4 bases, the J end lost 4 bases, and 11 bases lay between the germline ends. The CDR3 runs 14 residues.

CDR3 nucleotide sequence: TGTGCCAGCAACCCCCGGGGGGGAAACACCGGGGAGCTGTTTTTT. It is translated as CASNPRGGNTGELFF. The chain employs TRBV2 and TRBJ2-2, with TRBD2 identical over 8 bases. V lost 7 bases, J lost 2 bases, and 6 bases stayed unmatched. CDR1 and CDR2 (germline): SNHLY, FYNNEI. The CDR3 sequence is 15 residues long.

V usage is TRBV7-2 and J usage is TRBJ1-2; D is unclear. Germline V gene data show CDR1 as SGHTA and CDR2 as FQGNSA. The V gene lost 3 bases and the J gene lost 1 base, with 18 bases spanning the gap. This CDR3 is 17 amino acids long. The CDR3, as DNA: TGTGCCAGCAGCTTCCCCAGCTCGGTTACCCATAACTATGGCTACACCTTC. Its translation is CASSFPSSVTHNYGYTF.

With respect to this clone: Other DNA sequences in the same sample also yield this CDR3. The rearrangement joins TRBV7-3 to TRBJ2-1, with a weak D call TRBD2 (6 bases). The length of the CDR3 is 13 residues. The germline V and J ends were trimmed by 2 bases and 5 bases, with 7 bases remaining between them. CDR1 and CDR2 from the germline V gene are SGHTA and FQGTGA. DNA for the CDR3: TGTGCCAGCAGCTTAGGACTAAACAATGAGCAGTTCTTC. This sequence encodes CASSLGLNNEQFF.

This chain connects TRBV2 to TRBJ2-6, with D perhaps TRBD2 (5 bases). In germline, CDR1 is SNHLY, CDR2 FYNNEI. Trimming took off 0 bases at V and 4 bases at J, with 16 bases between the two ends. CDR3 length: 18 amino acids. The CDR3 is CASSEARSGISGANVLTF. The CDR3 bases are TGTGCCAGCAGTGAAGCGCGGTCCGGGATCTCCGGGGCCAACGTCCTGACTTTC.